This entry lists 26 T cell receptor beta chains sequenced from one sample in a study of shared clonotypes between healthy human individuals. CD45RO-negative CD8 cells positively selected for CCR7 made up the naive population, which excluded terminally differentiated effector memory CD45RA+ cells. Clones were read by immunoSEQ multiplex PCR, and TCRdb kept only the in-frame ones, dropping some. The sample lists about 680,000 clones, approximately 90% occurring once. Sequenced input: naive CD8+ T cells sorted from blood. These receptors all stem from a man aged 30 to 39 in good health.

This chain connects TRBV14 to TRBJ2-2, with D possibly TRBD2 on 5 matching bases. With 2 bases removed from V and 4 bases from J, the gap between germline ends came to 11 bases. The CDR3 covers 15 residues. CDR1 SGHDN and CDR2 FVKESK come from the germline V gene. The CDR3 loop is CASSQISLATGELFF. The CDR3 DNA reads TGTGCCAGCAGCCAAATTTCCCTAGCCACCGGGGAGCTGTTTTTT.

This chain links TRBV28 with TRBJ2-1; 7 bases are shared with TRBD2. The J segment lost 2 bases and the V segment lost 3 bases, leaving 4 bases of the junction unmatched. This CDR3 contains 15 residues. Germline CDR1 reads MDHEN; CDR2 reads SYDVKM. This chain's CDR3 is CASSLASGTYNEQFF. The DNA of the CDR3 is TGTGCCAGCAGTTTGGCCAGCGGGACCTACAATGAGCAGTTCTTC.

The J gene is TRBJ2-7, the V gene TRBV10-2; tentatively, D is TRBD1 (6 bases). With 4 bases removed from V and 3 bases from J, the gap between germline ends came to 13 bases. The CDR3 is 14 residues long. Germline CDR1 and CDR2: WSHSY and SAAADI. CDR3 loop: CASSVRTENYEQYF. The DNA of the CDR3 is TGCGCCAGCAGTGTGAGGACAGAGAACTACGAGCAGTACTTC.

The rearrangement joins TRBV27 to TRBJ2-1, with TRBD1 identical over 12 bases. Germline V gene sequence: CDR1 MNHEY, CDR2 SMNVEV (reference sequence). This CDR3 region has 16 residues. Losses at the gene ends were 3 bases for V and 7 bases for J; bases not matched to a gene: 7. In DNA, the CDR3 is TGTGCCAGCAGTTTGTTCGGGGACAGGGGGCCTAATGAGCAGTTCTTC. It specifies CASSLFGDRGPNEQFF.

The count of this clone is one. The chain has TRBV28 and TRBJ2-7; either TRBD1 or TRBD2 may fit D (6 bases each). The CDR3 spans 15 residues. V lost 1 base and J 2 bases, leaving 12 bases between the germline ends. Germline CDR1 and CDR2: MDHEN and SYDVKM. The CDR3 DNA reads as TGTGCCAGCAGTTTATCTCGGGGGCACGCCTACGAGCAGTACTTC. The encoded protein is CASSLSRGHAYEQYF. The full variable domain, rest sourced from reference TRBV28 and TRBJ2-7, is DVKVTQSSRYLVKRTGEKVFLECVQDMDHENMFWYRQDPGLGLRLIYFSYDVKMKEKGDIPEGYSVSREKKERFSLILESASTNQTSMYLCASSLSRGHAYEQYFGPGTRLTVT.

The V gene is TRBV29-1, the J gene TRBJ2-2; 10 bases align to TRBD2. The CDR3 extends over 15 amino acids. The V and J ends lost 4 bases and 8 bases, in that order; junction bases with no gene match: 10. The germline CDR1 and CDR2 sequences are SQVTM and ANQGSEA. CDR3 sequence: CSVGGTLAGAGELFF. CDR3 nucleotide sequence: TGCAGCGTTGGGGGCACTCTAGCGGGAGCTGGGGAGCTGTTTTTT.

The J gene is TRBJ2-7, the V gene TRBV15; 7 bases align to TRBD2. The trim removed 1 base at V and 3 bases at J, leaving 6 bases unmatched. The V gene's germline CDR1 is LNHNV and CDR2 YYDKDF (reference sequence). The CDR3 covers 15 residues. The chain's CDR3 is CATSRAAGVNYEQYF. The CDR3 nucleotides read TGTGCCACCAGCAGAGCGGCGGGAGTTAACTACGAGCAGTACTTC.

The rearrangement links TRBV4-3 to TRBJ2-7, with D possibly being TRBD2 (6 bases). There are 14 residues in the CDR3. The V gene's germline CDR1 is LGHNA and CDR2 YSLEER. Trimming stripped 1 base from V and 3 bases from J, with 10 bases between. The CDR3 is CASSQVLAGYEQYF. The DNA for the CDR3 is TGCGCCAGCAGCCAAGTACTAGCTGGCTACGAGCAGTACTTC.

The chain joins TRBV7-9 to TRBJ2-5; tentatively, D is TRBD1 (6 bases). The CDR3 covers 15 residues. CDR1 is SEHNR, CDR2 FQNEAQ, per germline (reference sequence). The V end was cut by 8 bases, the J end by 3 bases, with 19 bases between. The CDR3 nucleotides are TGTGCCAGCCGACCCAGGGGAGCGTGGAAAGAGACCCAGTACTTC. It codes for CASRPRGAWKETQYF.

The chain is built from TRBV4-3 and TRBJ2-7; 8 bases align to TRBD1. V dropped 3 bases and J dropped 1; count of bases not matched to a gene: 14. This CDR3 spans 18 amino acids. Germline V gives CDR1 LGHNA, CDR2 YSLEER. DNA for the CDR3: TGCGCCAGCAGCCACGGGGTTTCCGGGACAGGTTTATCCTACGAGCAGTACTTC. Encoded protein: CASSHGVSGTGLSYEQYF.

To note about this clone: At the DNA level, this CDR3 is encoded by other sequences in the same sample as well. The chain uses TRBV5-1 and TRBJ2-7; the D gene is possibly TRBD2 (6 bases). This CDR3 is 15 amino acids long. V was pared by 0 bases and J by 2 bases, with 12 bases between. Germline V CDR1 and CDR2: SGHRS, YFSETQ. In DNA, the CDR3 is TGCGCCAGCAGCTTGGCCGGAGGGCCCACCTACGAGCAGTACTTC. It encodes CASSLAGGPTYEQYF.

This chain connects TRBV9 to TRBJ2-7, with D tentatively TRBD1 or TRBD2 (5 bases each). This CDR3 region has 16 residues. The V end was cut by 4 bases, the J end by 3 bases, with 20 bases between. Germline V gene data show CDR1 as SGDLS and CDR2 as YYNGEE. CDR3 residues: CASSPGTLYVGYEQYF. The CDR3 DNA is TGTGCCAGCAGCCCTGGGACGTTGTACGTCGGCTACGAGCAGTACTTC.

This chain connects TRBV6-5 to TRBJ2-5, with 7 nucleotides matching TRBD2. The CDR3 runs to 13 residues. Germline assignment: CDR1 MNHEY and CDR2 SVGAGI. Trimming removed 2 bases from V and 5 bases from J; junction bases left unmatched: 2. CDR3 sequence: CASSYVGGETQYF. The CDR3, as DNA: TGTGCCAGCAGTTACGTCGGGGGGGAGACCCAGTACTTC.

This clone was seen a single time. This chain links TRBV28 with TRBJ2-1; 7 bases are shared with TRBD2. Germline lookup yields CDR1 MDHEN and CDR2 SYDVKM. V lost 3 bases to trimming and J lost 3 bases; unmatched junction nucleotides: 8. The CDR3 is 16 amino acids. DNA for the CDR3: TGTGCCAGCAGTTTGGACACTAGCGCGAACTACAATGAGCAGTTCTTC. This gives the protein CASSLDTSANYNEQFF.

This chain links TRBV4-1 with TRBJ2-1; 10 positions match TRBD2. The trim removed 2 bases at V and 8 bases at J, leaving 3 bases unmatched. This CDR3 spans 14 amino acids. CDR1 and CDR2 (germline): MGHRA, YSYEKL. Here the CDR3 reads CASSQLAGVYEQFF. CDR3 nucleotides: TGCGCCAGCAGCCAACTAGCGGGAGTTTATGAGCAGTTCTTC.

In this sample, this clone turned up once. The V and J genes are TRBV2 and TRBJ2-1; tentative D call: TRBD2 (5 bases). CDR1 is SNHLY and CDR2 is FYNNEI in the germline V gene. V lost 7 bases and J lost 8, with 15 bases in between. The CDR3 sequence is 13 residues long. Written as DNA, the CDR3 is TGTGCCAGCAAGGAGGCTGGTTTCTATGAGCAGTTCTTC. It codes for CASKEAGFYEQFF.

V and J are TRBV5-1 and TRBJ2-5; D is perhaps TRBD1 or TRBD2 (5 bases each). This CDR3 region has 15 residues. The germline CDR1 and CDR2 sequences are SGHRS and YFSETQ. V gave up 4 bases and J gave up 5 bases, with 18 bases separating them. CDR3: CASSPGTSTGETQYF. For the CDR3, the DNA is TGCGCCAGCAGCCCCGGGACGTCTACGGGTGAGACCCAGTACTTC. The entire variable domain, with the rest obtained from reference TRBV5-1 and TRBJ2-5, is as follows: KAGVTQTPRYLIKTRGQQVTLSCSPISGHRSVSWYQQTPGQGLQFLFEYFSETQRNKGNFPGRFSGRQFSNSRSEMNVSTLELGDSALYLCASSPGTSTGETQYFGPGTRLLVL.

In the case of this clone: An end of the junction differs from the germline gene, which may be a read error. V usage is TRBV5-1 and J usage is TRBJ1-1; D is uncertain. The CDR3 length is 13 residues. In germline, CDR1 is SGHRS, CDR2 YFSETQ. The DNA for the CDR3 is TGCGCCAGCACCTTGGAGGTGAACACTGAAGCTTTCTTT. Its protein product is CASTLEVNTEAFF.

The J gene is TRBJ2-3, the V gene TRBV11-2; TRBD2 aligns across 9 bases. The CDR3 covers 17 residues. Germline CDR1 and CDR2: SGHAT and FQNNGV. Trimming took 1 base from V and 4 from J; bases not matched to a gene: 9. In DNA, the CDR3 is TGTGCCAGCAGCTTAGGCGGGAGGGCCAAGGGGGCAGATACGCAGTATTTT. Its protein product is CASSLGGRAKGADTQYF.

This chain links TRBV7-2 with TRBJ2-2, with 9 bases aligning to TRBD1. The ends lost 0 bases at V and 4 bases at J; junction bases unmatched: 12. The CDR3 contains 19 residues. The V gene's germline CDR1 is SGHTA and CDR2 FQGNSA. CDR3 amino acids: CASSLAPMGQGSGTGELFF. The CDR3 DNA is TGTGCCAGCAGCTTAGCTCCGATGGGACAGGGTTCGGGCACCGGGGAGCTGTTTTTT.

This chain joins TRBV2 and TRBJ2-7; TRBD1 aligns across 9 bases. Per germline, CDR1 SNHLY and CDR2 FYNNEI. Germline trimming cut 6 bases from V and 3 bases from J; bases unmatched to any gene: 6. CDR3 length: 14 residues. In DNA form, the CDR3 reads TGTGCCAGCAGAGGACTGGGACAGGGCTACGAGCAGTACTTC. It codes for CASRGLGQGYEQYF.

The chain joins TRBV4-3 to TRBJ2-1; D not resolved. The CDR3 has 12 residues. Germline V gives CDR1 LGHNA, CDR2 YSLEER. With 5 bases removed from V and 8 bases from J, the gap between germline ends came to 10 bases. As DNA, the CDR3 is TGCGCCAGCAGCAAGAGCGCCGATGAGCAGTTCTTC. Translated: CASSKSADEQFF.

This clone was seen a few times. The chain is built from TRBV14 and TRBJ2-7; D unresolved. Germline assignment: CDR1 SGHDN and CDR2 FVKESK. V lost 8 bases to trimming and J lost 0 bases, with 11 bases between them. The CDR3 is 13 amino acids. The CDR3 DNA sequence: TGTGCCAGCTCTCACGGCAACTCCTACGAGCAGTACTTC. This encodes CASSHGNSYEQYF. Together with reference TRBV14 and TRBJ2-7, the CDR3 gives the full variable domain: EAGVTQFPSHSVIEKGQTVTLRCDPISGHDNLYWYRRVMGKEIKFLLHFVKESKQDESGMPNNRFLAERTGGTYSTLKVQPAELEDSGVYFCASSHGNSYEQYFGPGTRLTVT.

In its sample, this clone was seen once. V and J are TRBV29-1 and TRBJ2-3; D is perhaps TRBD1 (6 bases). V lost 0 bases and J 2 bases, leaving 15 bases between the germline ends. The CDR3 is made up of 16 amino acids. In germline, CDR1 is SQVTM, CDR2 ANQGSEA. The CDR3 DNA sequence: TGCAGCGTTGAAGAAGTAGGACAGATCATCACAGATACGCAGTATTTT. Amino acids: CSVEEVGQIITDTQYF.

V gene TRBV5-4 combines with J gene TRBJ1-2, with a tentative D call TRBD1 (6 bases). This CDR3 region has 13 residues. V was pared by 4 bases and J by 4 bases, with 11 bases between. The V gene's germline CDR1 is SGHNT and CDR2 YYREEE (reference sequence). CDR3 in DNA: TGTGCCAGCAGCCTAGACAGGAGCTATGGCTACACCTTC. This sequence encodes CASSLDRSYGYTF.

A remark on this clone: Different DNA sequences within this sample yield the same CDR3. The J gene is TRBJ2-7, the V gene TRBV10-3, with 12 nucleotides matching TRBD1. This CDR3 has 16 amino acids. Looked up from germline, CDR1 is ENHRY and CDR2 is SYGVKD. The CDR3 bases are TGTGCTACGAGCGGGACAGGGGGCGCGAGTCCCTTGGAGCAGTACTTC. As protein: CATSGTGGASPLEQYF.